The clone carrying this T cell receptor beta chain was seen repeatedly, ten times or more. The antigen is unknown. From germline, CDR1 is MNHNY and CDR2 SVGAGI (reference sequence). This CDR3 has 15 amino acids. Trimming stripped 5 bases from V and 0 bases from J, with 11 bases between. The entry originates in a study of human T cells and chemical hapten exposure. Notes on the study in general: TCRs at a frequency above 1 in 1000 stayed unchanged with DPC sensitization. Healthy people's immune response may differ from that of the donors, who had alopecia.

Time point specified: patch test 2, 6 weeks after DPC sensitization. The treatment denotes: therapeutic diphenylcyclopropenone sensitization with weekly scalp DPC. TCRdb independently ran MiXCR on the RACE reads; one entry per CDR3 protein. The table lists approximately 69,000 distinct CDR3 sequences, approximately 10% of them singletons. The sequencing here drew on whole blood, taken in connection with sensitization to the hapten diphenylcyclopropenone (DPC). This receptor was obtained from a woman aged 45-59 years with alopecia areata. Some clones in this sample may be carry-over from other donors' samples. The V and J genes are TRBV6-6 and TRBJ1-5; TRBD1 is a possible D gene (6 bases). The chain's CDR3 is CASSRWDISNQPQHF. The CDR3 DNA is TGTGCCAGCAGTAGATGGGACATTAGCAATCAGCCCCAGCATTTT.